These T cell receptor beta chains were read from a single sample in a study of OX40 agonist ivuxolimab in advanced cancers. Measured with immunoSEQ multiplex PCR; TCRdb has only the in-frame clones, and not every one. The sample holds around 50,000 clones, about 90% seen once. The material was CD4+ or CD8+ T cells sorted from blood, obtained in a trial of the OX40 agonist ivuxolimab. Receptor source: an adult with an advanced solid tumor such as melanoma, head and neck, liver or kidney cancer. Both conserved end residues are trimmed from each CDR3. The order of the fields is V gene, CDR3 protein.

>TRBV18
ASSPGDRENSPLH
>TRBV6-6
ASSYGGRGGANVLT
>TRBV11-2
ASSQGSGNTIY
>TRBV11-2
ASSQGPFYEQY
>TRBV6-1
ASSEPATGEAF
>TRBV29-1
SVEATLNEQF
>TRBV28
ASTYSGSPLH
>TRBV11-3
ASSLNVYNEQF
>TRBV19
ASSIHRPTGELF
>TRBV11-2
ASSLDMFRNEQY
>TRBV6-5
ASRRDSKNIQY
>TRBV5-5
ASSPGQGEQY
>TRBV6-1
ASHDGSVRNEQF
>TRBV4-1
ASSHRDTRGGGYT
>TRBV6-1
ASSEEGLAVNEQF
>TRBV10-2
ASSEWTGVSTDTQY
>TRBV6-1
ASSELAGPTDTQY
>TRBV2
ASSGETGFNSPLH
>TRBV6-1
ASRRVYDTQY
>TRBV10-2
ASSVGGGNEKLF
>TRBV18
ASSPNQADEQF
>TRBV19
ASRPTGRNTGELF
>TRBV5-6
ASSMGTVLGGYT
>TRBV2
ASQGDRGLSNEKLF
>TRBV6-5
ASSYSMEGTEAF
>TRBV19
ASSSSTGGWEQY
>TRBV30
AWSPGQGSTNEKLF
>TRBV19
ASSDGGQTNEKLF
>TRBV10-3
ASSSDGDQPQH
>TRBV2
ASSYDNEQF
>TRBV5-8
ASSSPMGNYGYT
>TRBV7-9
ATQAGGPGEQY
>TRBV19
ASEDRGQGEKLF
>TRBV7-2
ASSHGGAGRGDTEAF
>TRBV6-6
ASTRTGVGETQY
>TRBV7-9
ASSFMGSSRGEQF
>TRBV2
AGRPSLRATEAF
>TRBV28
ASRPGLENYGYT
>TRBV4-1
ASSPRLNEQF
>TRBV6-4
ASSATGASYEQY
>TRBV9
ASSPTGEWNEQF
>TRBV19
ASRRGLGASSEAF
>TRBV11-2
ASSAGDTQY
>TRBV5-1
ASSSGRGSLPSYEQY
>TRBV11-1
ASSQGQGLAGQY
>TRBV2
ASGEGTGITKQY
>TRBV5-6
ASSLLAGAVDTQY
>TRBV19
ASSRALSWSGNIIY
>TRBV2
ASTLQGGAGETQY